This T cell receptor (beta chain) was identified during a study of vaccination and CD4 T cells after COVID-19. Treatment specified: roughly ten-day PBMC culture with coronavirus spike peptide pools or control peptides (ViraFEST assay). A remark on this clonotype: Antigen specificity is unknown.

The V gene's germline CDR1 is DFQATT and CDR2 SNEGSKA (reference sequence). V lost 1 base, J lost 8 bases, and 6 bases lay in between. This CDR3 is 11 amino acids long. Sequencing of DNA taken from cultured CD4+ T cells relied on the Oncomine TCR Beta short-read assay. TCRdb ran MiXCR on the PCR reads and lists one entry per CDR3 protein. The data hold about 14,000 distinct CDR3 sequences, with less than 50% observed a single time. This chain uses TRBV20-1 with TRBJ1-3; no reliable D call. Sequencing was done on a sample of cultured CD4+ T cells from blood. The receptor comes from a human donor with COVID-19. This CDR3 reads CSARGADTIYF. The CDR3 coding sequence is TGCAGTGCTAGAGGGGCGGACACCATATATTTT.